This TCR beta chain originates from a study of synovial regulatory T cells in juvenile arthritis. Study-wide findings and caveats: Synovial Treg CDR3 sequences overlapped more with iaTregs than other circulating Tregs.

Clones were read by immunoSEQ multiplex PCR, and TCRdb kept only the in-frame ones, dropping some. This repertoire includes 9,000 to 10,000 clones. The CDR3 has 13 amino acids. The nucleotide record is missing. In germline, CDR1 is ENHRY, CDR2 SYGVKD. To note about this clone: Its matching antigen is unknown.

This TCR was sampled from a donor younger than 30 with juvenile idiopathic arthritis. The specimen sequenced was Treg cells from blood. The sample's subset: remaining (HLA-DR-negative) circulating blood Treg cells. The chain uses TRBV10-3 and TRBJ1-4. This CDR3 is CAIRRTEGEKLFF.